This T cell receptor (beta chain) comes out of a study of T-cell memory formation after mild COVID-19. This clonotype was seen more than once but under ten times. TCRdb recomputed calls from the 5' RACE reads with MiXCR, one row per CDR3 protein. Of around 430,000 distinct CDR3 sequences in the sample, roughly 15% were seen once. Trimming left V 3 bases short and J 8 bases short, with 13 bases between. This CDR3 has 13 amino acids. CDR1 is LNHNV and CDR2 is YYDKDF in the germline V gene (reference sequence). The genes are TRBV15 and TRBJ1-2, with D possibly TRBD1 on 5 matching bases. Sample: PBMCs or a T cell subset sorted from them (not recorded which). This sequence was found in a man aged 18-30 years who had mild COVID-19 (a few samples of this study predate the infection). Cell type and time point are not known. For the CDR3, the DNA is TGTGCCACCAGCAGTCAAGGGGACGCGGGCTACACCTTC. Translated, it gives CATSSQGDAGYTF.